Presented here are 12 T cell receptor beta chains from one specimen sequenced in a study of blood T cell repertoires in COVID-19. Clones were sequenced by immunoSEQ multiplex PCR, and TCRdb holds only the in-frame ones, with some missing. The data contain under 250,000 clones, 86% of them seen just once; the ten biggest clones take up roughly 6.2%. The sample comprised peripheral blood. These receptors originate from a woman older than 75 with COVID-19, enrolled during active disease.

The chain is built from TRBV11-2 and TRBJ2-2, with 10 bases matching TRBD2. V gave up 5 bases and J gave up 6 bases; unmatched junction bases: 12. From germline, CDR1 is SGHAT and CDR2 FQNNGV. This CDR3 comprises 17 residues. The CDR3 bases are TGTGCCAGCAGCCTCCGAGGAGCGGGGGGGCATTCCGGGGAGCTGTTTTTT. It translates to CASSLRGAGGHSGELFF.

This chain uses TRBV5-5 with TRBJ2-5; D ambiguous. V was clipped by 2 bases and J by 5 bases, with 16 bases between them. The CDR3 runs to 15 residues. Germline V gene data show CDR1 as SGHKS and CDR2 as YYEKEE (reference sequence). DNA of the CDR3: TGTGCCAGCAGCTTCCAGACGGGTATCTCGGAGACCCAGTACTTC. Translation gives CASSFQTGISETQYF.

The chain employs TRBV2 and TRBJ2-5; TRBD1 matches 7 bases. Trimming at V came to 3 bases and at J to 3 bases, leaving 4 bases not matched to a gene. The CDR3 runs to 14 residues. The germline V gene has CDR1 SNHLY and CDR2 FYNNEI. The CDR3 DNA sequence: TGTGCCAGCAGTGAGGGACAGCTCAAAGAGACCCAGTACTTC. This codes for CASSEGQLKETQYF.

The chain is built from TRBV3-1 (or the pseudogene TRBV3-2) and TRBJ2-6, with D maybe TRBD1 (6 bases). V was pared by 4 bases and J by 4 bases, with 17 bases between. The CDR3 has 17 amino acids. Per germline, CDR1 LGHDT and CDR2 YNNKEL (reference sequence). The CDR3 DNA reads TGTGCCAGCAGCCGGGGCAGGGGTTTGTCCGGGGCCAACGTCCTGACTTTC. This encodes CASSRGRGLSGANVLTF.

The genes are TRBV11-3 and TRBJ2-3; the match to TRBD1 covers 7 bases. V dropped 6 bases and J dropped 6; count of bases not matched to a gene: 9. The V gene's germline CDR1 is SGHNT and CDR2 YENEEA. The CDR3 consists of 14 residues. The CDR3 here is CASSPEGAWDTQYF. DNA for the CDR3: TGTGCCAGCAGTCCTGAGGGGGCATGGGATACGCAGTATTTT.

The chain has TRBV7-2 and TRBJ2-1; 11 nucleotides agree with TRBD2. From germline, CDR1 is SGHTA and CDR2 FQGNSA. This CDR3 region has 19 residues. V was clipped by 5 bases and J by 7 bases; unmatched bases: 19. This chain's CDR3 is CASSLESSGGPTRRNEQFF. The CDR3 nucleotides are TGTGCCAGCAGCCTCGAATCTAGCGGGGGGCCTACCAGGAGAAATGAGCAGTTCTTC.

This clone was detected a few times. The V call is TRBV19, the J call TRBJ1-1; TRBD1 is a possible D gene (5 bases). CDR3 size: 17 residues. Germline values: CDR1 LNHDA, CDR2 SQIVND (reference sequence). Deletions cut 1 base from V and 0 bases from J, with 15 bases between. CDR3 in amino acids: CASSIGWGRALNTEAFF. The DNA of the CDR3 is TGTGCCAGTAGTATAGGTTGGGGGAGGGCTCTGAACACTGAAGCTTTCTTT. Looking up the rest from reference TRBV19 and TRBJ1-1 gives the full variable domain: DGGITQSPKYLFRKEGQNVTLSCEQNLNHDAMYWYRQDPGQGLRLIYYSQIVNDFQKGDIAEGYSVSREKKESFPLTVTSAQKNPTAFYLCASSIGWGRALNTEAFFGQGTRLTVV.

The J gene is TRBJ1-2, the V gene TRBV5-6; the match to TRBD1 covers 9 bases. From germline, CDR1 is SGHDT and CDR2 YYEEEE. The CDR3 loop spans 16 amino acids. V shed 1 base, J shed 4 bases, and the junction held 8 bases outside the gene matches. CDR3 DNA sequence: TGTGCCAGCAGCTTGCTGGGACAGGGACTGAGCTATGGCTACACCTTC. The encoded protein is CASSLLGQGLSYGYTF.

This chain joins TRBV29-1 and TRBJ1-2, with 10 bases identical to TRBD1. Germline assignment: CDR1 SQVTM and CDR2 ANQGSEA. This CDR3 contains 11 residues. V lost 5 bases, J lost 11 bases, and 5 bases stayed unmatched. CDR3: CSVQDRGEYTF. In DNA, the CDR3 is TGCAGCGTTCAGGACAGGGGGGAGTACACCTTC.

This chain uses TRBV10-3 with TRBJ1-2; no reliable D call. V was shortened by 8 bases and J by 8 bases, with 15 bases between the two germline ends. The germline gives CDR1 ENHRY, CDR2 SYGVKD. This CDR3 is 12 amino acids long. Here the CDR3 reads CAIGVTAGGYTF. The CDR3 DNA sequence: TGTGCCATCGGTGTAACCGCCGGGGGCTACACCTTC.

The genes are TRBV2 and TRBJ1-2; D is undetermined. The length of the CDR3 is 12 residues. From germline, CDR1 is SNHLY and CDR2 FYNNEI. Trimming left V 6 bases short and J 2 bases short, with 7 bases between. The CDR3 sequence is CASRERNYGYTF. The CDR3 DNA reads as TGTGCCAGCAGGGAACGGAACTATGGCTACACCTTC.

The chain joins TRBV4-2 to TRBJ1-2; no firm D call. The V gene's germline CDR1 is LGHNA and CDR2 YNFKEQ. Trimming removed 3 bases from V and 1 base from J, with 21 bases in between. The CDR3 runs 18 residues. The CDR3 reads CASSQAVQWTSDNYGYTF. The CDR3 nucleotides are TGTGCCAGCAGCCAGGCTGTGCAGTGGACTTCCGATAACTATGGCTACACCTTC.